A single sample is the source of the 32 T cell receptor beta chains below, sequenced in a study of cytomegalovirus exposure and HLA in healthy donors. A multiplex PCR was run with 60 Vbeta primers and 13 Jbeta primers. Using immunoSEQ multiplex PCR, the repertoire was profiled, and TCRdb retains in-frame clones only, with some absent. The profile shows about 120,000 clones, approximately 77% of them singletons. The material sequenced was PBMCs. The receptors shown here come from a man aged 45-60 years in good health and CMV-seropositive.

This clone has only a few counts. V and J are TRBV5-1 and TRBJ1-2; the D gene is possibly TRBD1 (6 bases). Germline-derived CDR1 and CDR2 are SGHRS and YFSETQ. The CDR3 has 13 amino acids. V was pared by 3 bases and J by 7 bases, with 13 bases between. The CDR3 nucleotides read TGCGCCAGCAGCTCGGGACAACCGATTGGCTACACCTTC. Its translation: CASSSGQPIGYTF.

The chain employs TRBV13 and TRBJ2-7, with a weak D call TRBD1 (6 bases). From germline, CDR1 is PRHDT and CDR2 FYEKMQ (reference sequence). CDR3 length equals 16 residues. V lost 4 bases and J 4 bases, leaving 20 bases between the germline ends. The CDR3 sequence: CASSSTKQGRGYEQYF. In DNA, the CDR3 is TGTGCCAGCAGCTCAACCAAACAGGGCCGCGGTTACGAGCAGTACTTC.

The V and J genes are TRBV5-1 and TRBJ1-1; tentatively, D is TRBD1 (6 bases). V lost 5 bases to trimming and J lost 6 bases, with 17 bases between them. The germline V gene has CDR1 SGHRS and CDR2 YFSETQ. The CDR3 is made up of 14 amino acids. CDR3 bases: TGCGCCAGCAGATCCAGGGGCATTGAGGCTGAAGCTTTCTTT. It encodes CASRSRGIEAEAFF.

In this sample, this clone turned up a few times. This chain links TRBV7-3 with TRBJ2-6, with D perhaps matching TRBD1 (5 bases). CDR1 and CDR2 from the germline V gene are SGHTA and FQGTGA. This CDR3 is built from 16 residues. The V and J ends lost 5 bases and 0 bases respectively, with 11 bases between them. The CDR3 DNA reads TGTGCCAGCAGCCTGACAGCTGGCTCTGGGGCCAACGTCCTGACTTTC. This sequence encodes CASSLTAGSGANVLTF.

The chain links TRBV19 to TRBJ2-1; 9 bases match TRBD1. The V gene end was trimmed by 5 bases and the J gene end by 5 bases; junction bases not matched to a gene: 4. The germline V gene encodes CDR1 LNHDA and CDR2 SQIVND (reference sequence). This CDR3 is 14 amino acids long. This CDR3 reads CASSLTGGNNEQFF. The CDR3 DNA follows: TGTGCCAGTAGTTTGACAGGGGGAAACAATGAGCAGTTCTTC.

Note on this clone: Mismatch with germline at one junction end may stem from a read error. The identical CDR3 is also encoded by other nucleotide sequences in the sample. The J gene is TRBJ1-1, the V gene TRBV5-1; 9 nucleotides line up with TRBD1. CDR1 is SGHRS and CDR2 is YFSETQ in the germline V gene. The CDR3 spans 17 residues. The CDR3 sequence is CASSLVGTGRVDTEAFF. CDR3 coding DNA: TGCGCCAGCAGCTTGGTCGGGACAGGGAGAGTTGATACTGAAGCTTTCTTC.

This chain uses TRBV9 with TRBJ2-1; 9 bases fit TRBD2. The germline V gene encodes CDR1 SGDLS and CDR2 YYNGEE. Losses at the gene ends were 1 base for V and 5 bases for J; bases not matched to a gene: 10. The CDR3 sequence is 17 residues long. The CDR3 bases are TGTGCCAGCAGCGTAATGCCTAGCGGGAACCTCAACAATGAGCAGTTCTTC. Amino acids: CASSVMPSGNLNNEQFF.

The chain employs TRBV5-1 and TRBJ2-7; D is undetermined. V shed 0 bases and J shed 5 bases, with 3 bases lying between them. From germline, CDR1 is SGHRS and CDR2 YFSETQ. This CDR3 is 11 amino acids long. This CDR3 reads CASSLGNEQYF. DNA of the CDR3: TGCGCCAGCAGCTTGGGTAACGAGCAGTACTTC.

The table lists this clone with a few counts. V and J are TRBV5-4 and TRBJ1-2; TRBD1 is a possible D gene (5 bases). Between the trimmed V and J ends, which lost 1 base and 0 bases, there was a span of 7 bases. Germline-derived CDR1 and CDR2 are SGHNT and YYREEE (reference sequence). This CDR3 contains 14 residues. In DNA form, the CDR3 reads TGTGCCAGCAGCTTGCGACAGACTAACTATGGCTACACCTTC. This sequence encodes CASSLRQTNYGYTF.

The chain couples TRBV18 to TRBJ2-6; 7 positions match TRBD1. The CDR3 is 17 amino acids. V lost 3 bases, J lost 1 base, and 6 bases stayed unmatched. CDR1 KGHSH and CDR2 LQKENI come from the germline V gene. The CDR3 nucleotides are TGTGCCAGCTCACCGCTGACAGGGAATTCTGGGGCCAACGTCCTGACTTTC. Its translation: CASSPLTGNSGANVLTF.

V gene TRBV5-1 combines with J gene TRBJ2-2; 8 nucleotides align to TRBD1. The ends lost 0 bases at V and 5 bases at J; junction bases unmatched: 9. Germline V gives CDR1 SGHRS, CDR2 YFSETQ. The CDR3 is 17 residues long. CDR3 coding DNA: TGCGCCAGCAGCTTGGGCCTCGGACAGGGTAGGACCGGGGAGCTGTTTTTT. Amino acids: CASSLGLGQGRTGELFF.

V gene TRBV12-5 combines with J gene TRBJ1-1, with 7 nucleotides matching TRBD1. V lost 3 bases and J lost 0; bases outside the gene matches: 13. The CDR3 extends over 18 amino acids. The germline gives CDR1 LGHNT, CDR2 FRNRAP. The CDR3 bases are TGTGCTAGTGGTTTATATTTCCGGGGACAGTTAATGAACACTGAAGCTTTCTTT. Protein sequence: CASGLYFRGQLMNTEAFF.

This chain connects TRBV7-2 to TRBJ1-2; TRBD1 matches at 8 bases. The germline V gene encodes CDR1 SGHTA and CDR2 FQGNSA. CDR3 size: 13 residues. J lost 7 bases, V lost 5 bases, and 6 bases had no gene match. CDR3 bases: TGTGCCAGCAGCCCCGGACAGGGCAGTGGCTACACCTTC. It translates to CASSPGQGSGYTF. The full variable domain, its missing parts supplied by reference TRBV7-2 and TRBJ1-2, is GAGVSQSPSNKVTEKGKDVELRCDPISGHTALYWYRQSLGQGLEFLIYFQGNSAPDKSGLPSDRFSAERTGGSVSTLTIQRTQQEDSAVYLCASSPGQGSGYTFGSGTRLTVV.

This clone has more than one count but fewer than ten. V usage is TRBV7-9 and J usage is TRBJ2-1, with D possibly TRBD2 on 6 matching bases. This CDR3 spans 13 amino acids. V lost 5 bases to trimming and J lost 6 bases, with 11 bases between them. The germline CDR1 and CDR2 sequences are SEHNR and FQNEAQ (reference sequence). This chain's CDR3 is CASSPTSSNEQFF. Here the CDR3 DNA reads TGTGCCAGCAGCCCTACTAGCTCCAATGAGCAGTTCTTC.

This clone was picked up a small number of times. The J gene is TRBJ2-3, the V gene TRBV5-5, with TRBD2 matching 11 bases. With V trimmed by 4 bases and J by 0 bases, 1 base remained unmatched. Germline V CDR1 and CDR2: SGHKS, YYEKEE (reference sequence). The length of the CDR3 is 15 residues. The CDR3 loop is CASSRTSGSTDTQYF. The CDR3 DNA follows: TGTGCCAGCAGCCGGACTAGCGGGAGCACAGATACGCAGTATTTT.

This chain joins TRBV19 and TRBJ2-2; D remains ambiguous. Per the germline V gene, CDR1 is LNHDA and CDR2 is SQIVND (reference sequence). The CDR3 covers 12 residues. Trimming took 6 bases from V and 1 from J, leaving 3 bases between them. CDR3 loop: CASSMNTGELFF. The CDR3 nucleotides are TGTGCCAGTAGCATGAACACCGGGGAGCTGTTTTTT.

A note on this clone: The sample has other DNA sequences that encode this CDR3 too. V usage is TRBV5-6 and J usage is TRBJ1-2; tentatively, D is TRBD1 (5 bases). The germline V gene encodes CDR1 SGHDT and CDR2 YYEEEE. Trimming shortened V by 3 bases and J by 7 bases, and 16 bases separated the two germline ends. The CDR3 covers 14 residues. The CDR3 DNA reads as TGTGCCAGCAGCTCTCGGGGGACTCGGGGTGGCTACACCTTC. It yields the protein CASSSRGTRGGYTF. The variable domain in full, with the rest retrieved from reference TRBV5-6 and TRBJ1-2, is DAGVTQSPTHLIKTRGQQVTLRCSPKSGHDTVSWYQQALGQGPQFIFQYYEEEERQRGNFPDRFSGHQFPNYSSELNVNALLLGDSALYLCASSSRGTRGGYTFGSGTRLTVV.

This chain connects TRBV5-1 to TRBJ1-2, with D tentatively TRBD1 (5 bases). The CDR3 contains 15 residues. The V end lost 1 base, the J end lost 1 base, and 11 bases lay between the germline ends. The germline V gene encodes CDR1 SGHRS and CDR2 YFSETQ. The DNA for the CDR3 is TGCGCCAGCAGCTTGCCCGGGGGGGTTAACTATGGCTACACCTTC. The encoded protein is CASSLPGGVNYGYTF.

For the CDR3, the DNA is TGTGCCAGCAGTCCTCTTAGCGGGGGGCAGCAGTTCTTC. Amino acids: CASSPLSGGQQFF. This sequence joins TRBV6-6 and TRBJ2-1, with 10 bases identical to TRBD2. This CDR3 region has 13 residues. With 5 bases clipped from V and 11 bases from J, the junction kept 6 bases outside the gene matches. In germline, CDR1 is MNHNY, CDR2 SVGAGI (reference sequence).

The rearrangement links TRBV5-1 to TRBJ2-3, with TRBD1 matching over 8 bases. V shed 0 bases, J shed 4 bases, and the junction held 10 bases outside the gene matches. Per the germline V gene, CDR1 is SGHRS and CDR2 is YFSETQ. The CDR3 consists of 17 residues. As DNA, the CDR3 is TGCGCCAGCAGCTTGGGTGCGGGGACAGGTTCCCCAGATACGCAGTATTTT. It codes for CASSLGAGTGSPDTQYF.

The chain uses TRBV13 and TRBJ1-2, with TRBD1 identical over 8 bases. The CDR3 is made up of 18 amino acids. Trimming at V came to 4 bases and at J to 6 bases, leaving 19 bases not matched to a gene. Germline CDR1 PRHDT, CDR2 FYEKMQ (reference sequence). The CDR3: CASSYRPEPVDRGHGYTF. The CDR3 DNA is TGTGCCAGCAGCTATCGTCCCGAGCCTGTCGACAGGGGCCATGGCTACACCTTC.

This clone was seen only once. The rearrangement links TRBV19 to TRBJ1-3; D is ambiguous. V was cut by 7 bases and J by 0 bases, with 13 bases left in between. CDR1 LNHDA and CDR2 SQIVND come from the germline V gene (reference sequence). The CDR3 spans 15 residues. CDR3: CASNEGQVSGNTIYF. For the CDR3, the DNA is TGTGCCAGTAATGAGGGCCAAGTCTCTGGAAACACCATATATTTT.

CDR3 DNA sequence: TGCGCCAGCAGCCTGATACAGGGGAATGGCTACACCTTC. This translates into CASSLIQGNGYTF. V and J are TRBV5-1 and TRBJ1-2, with 7 bases that match TRBD1. The CDR3 sequence is 13 residues long. CDR1 SGHRS and CDR2 YFSETQ come from the germline V gene. Trimming at V came to 4 bases and at J to 6 bases, leaving 6 bases not matched to a gene.

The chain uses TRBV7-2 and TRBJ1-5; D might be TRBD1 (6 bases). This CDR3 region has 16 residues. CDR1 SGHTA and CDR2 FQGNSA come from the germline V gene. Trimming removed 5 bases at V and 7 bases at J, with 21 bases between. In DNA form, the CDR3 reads TGTGCCAGCAGCCTACAATCAGGGGCCCCAAGCCAGCCCCAGCATTTT. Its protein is CASSLQSGAPSQPQHF.

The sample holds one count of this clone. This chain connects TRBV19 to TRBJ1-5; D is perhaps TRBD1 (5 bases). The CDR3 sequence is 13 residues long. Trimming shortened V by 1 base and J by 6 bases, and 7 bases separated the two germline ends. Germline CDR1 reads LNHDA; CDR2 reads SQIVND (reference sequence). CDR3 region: CASSIGGGQPQHF. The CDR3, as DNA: TGTGCCAGTAGTATAGGCGGGGGTCAGCCCCAGCATTTT. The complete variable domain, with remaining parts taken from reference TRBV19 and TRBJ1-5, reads DGGITQSPKYLFRKEGQNVTLSCEQNLNHDAMYWYRQDPGQGLRLIYYSQIVNDFQKGDIAEGYSVSREKKESFPLTVTSAQKNPTAFYLCASSIGGGQPQHFGDGTRLSIL.

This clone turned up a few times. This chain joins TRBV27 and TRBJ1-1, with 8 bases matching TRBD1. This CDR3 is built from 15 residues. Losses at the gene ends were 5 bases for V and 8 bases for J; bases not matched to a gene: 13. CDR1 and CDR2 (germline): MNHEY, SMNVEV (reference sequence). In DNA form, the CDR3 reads TGTGCCAGCAGTGTGCACGGACAGGGAAACCGAGAAGCTTTCTTT. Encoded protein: CASSVHGQGNREAFF.

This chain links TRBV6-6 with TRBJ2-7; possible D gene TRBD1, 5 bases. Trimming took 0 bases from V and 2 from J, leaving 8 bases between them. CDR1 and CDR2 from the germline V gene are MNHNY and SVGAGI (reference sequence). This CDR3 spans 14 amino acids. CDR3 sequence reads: CASSYSQGPYEQYF. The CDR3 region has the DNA TGTGCCAGCAGTTACTCGCAGGGCCCCTACGAGCAGTACTTC.

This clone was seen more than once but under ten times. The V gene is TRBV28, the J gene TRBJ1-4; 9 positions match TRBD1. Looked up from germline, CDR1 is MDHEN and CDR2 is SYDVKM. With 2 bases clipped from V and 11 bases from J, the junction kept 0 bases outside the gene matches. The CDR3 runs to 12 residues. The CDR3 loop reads CASSLDRGKLFF. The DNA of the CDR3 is TGTGCCAGCAGTTTAGACAGGGGGAAACTGTTTTTT.

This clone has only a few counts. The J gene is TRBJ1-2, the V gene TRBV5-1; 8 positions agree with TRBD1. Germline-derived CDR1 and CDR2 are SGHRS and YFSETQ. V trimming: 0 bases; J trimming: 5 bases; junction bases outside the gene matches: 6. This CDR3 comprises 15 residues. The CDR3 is CASSLGAGGNYGYTF. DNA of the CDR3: TGCGCCAGCAGCTTGGGGGCAGGGGGCAATTATGGCTACACCTTC.

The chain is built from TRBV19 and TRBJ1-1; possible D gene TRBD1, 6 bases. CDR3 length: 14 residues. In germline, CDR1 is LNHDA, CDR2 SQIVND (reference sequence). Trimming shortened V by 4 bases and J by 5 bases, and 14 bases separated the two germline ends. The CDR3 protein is CASSRGQGWTEAFF. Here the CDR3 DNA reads TGTGCCAGTAGTAGGGGGCAGGGTTGGACTGAAGCTTTCTTT.

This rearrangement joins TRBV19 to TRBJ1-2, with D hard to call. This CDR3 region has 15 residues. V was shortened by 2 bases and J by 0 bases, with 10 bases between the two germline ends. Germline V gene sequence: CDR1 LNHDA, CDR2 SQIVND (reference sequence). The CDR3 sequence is CASSITYTANYGYTF. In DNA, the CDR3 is TGTGCCAGTAGTATAACCTATACGGCTAACTATGGCTACACCTTC.

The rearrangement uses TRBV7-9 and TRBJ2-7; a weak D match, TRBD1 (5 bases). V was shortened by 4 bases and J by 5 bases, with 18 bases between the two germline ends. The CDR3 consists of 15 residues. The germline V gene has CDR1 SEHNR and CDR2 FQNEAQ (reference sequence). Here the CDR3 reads CASSSGQALMDEQYF. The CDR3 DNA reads TGTGCCAGCAGCTCCGGACAAGCGCTGATGGACGAGCAGTACTTC.